Sequencing of this T cell receptor beta chain was carried out in a study of T cell responses to AZD1222 COVID-19 vaccine. This table comes from immunoSEQ multiplex PCR, and its TCRdb copy is limited to in-frame clones, with some not included. The table has about 170,000 clones, roughly 89% seen once. Sequencing used peripheral blood, obtained 28 days after the second AZD1222 dose. The TCR comes from an adult who received the AZD1222 COVID-19 vaccine.

The CDR3 here is CASNFASGTEAFF. For the CDR3, the DNA is TGTGCCAGCAATTTTGCCTCAGGCACTGAAGCTTTCTTT. This chain joins TRBV12-3 or TRBV12-4 and TRBJ1-1, with D uncertain. This CDR3 has 13 residues. V was cut by 7 bases and J by 4 bases, with 13 bases left in between.